These T cell receptor beta chains were read from a single sample in a study of OX40 agonist ivuxolimab in advanced cancers. Assay: immunoSEQ multiplex PCR; the TCRdb copy retains only in-frame clones and omits some. Here the sample spans about 120,000 clones, roughly 93% being singletons. The sequences come from CD4+ or CD8+ T cells sorted from blood, collected in a trial of the OX40 agonist ivuxolimab. These receptor sequences come from an adult with an advanced solid tumor such as melanoma, head and neck, liver or kidney cancer. Each CDR3 is given with its conserved first and last residue. A D gene is named only where the DNA matches it firmly. Not every row has a clone size; where given, it reads once, few, many or a size class.

abundance: -; v_gene: TRBV7-9; d_gene: TRBD1; j_gene: TRBJ1-3; CDR3aa: CASSFGQGENTIYF; CDR3nt: TGTGCCAGCAGCTTCGGACAGGGAGAAAACACCATATATTTT
abundance: once; v_gene: TRBV6-5; d_gene: -; j_gene: TRBJ1-1; CDR3aa: CASSTQGGNTEAFF; CDR3nt: TGTGCCAGCAGTACACAGGGAGGAAACACTGAAGCTTTCTTT
abundance: once; v_gene: TRBV6-6; d_gene: -; j_gene: TRBJ2-7; CDR3aa: CASTADIGVYEQYF; CDR3nt: TGTGCCAGCACCGCGGACATAGGGGTCTACGAGCAGTACTTC
abundance: -; v_gene: TRBV7-9; d_gene: TRBD1; j_gene: TRBJ1-1; CDR3aa: CASSLVTGRQGDEAFF; CDR3nt: TGTGCCAGCAGCTTAGTCACTGGGCGCCAGGGGGATGAAGCTTTCTTT
abundance: -; v_gene: TRBV7-9; d_gene: -; j_gene: TRBJ1-4; CDR3aa: CASSFRASGGNEKLFF; CDR3nt: TGTGCCAGCAGCTTCCGGGCCAGCGGAGGTAATGAAAAACTGTTTTTT
abundance: -; v_gene: TRBV7-9; d_gene: TRBD1; j_gene: TRBJ1-2; CDR3aa: CASSRSGQGANGYTF; CDR3nt: TGTGCCAGCAGCCGCTCGGGACAGGGGGCAAATGGCTACACCTTC
abundance: -; v_gene: TRBV10-3; d_gene: TRBD1; j_gene: TRBJ2-5; CDR3aa: CAISAREGRGLSSAGETQYF; CDR3nt: TGTGCCATCAGTGCTCGGGAAGGCAGGGGGCTGTCCAGCGCAGGAGAGACCCAGTACTTC
abundance: -; v_gene: TRBV6-6; d_gene: -; j_gene: TRBJ2-5; CDR3aa: CASSYGGPIQETQYF; CDR3nt: TGTGCCAGCAGTTATGGGGGGCCCATCCAAGAGACCCAGTACTTC
abundance: -; v_gene: TRBV5-4; d_gene: TRBD2; j_gene: TRBJ2-5; CDR3aa: CASSLGTSGGSSGETQYF; CDR3nt: TGTGCCAGCAGCTTGGGGACTAGCGGGGGGTCATCAGGAGAGACCCAGTACTTC
abundance: -; v_gene: TRBV19; d_gene: -; j_gene: TRBJ2-5; CDR3aa: CASRDGPGPAQETQYF; CDR3nt: TGTGCCAGTAGAGACGGACCGGGACCCGCCCAGGAGACCCAGTACTTC
abundance: -; v_gene: TRBV18; d_gene: -; j_gene: TRBJ2-2; CDR3aa: CASSPQGSGELFF; CDR3nt: TGTGCCAGCTCGCCGCAGGGTAGCGGGGAGCTGTTTTTT
abundance: -; v_gene: TRBV7-9; d_gene: -; j_gene: TRBJ2-6; CDR3aa: CASSIYRDPISGANVLTF; CDR3nt: TGTGCCAGCAGCATTTACAGGGATCCCATCTCTGGGGCCAACGTCCTGACTTTC
abundance: -; v_gene: TRBV28; d_gene: -; j_gene: TRBJ1-4; CDR3aa: CASSRSTNEKLFF; CDR3nt: TGTGCCAGCAGCCGTTCAACTAATGAAAAACTGTTTTTT
abundance: -; v_gene: TRBV6-5; d_gene: TRBD1; j_gene: TRBJ1-5; CDR3aa: CASSYSQGHQPQHF; CDR3nt: TGTGCCAGCAGTTACTCACAGGGGCATCAGCCCCAGCATTTT
abundance: -; v_gene: TRBV4-2; d_gene: -; j_gene: TRBJ1-2; CDR3aa: CASSQDLGNYGYTF; CDR3nt: TGTGCCAGCAGCCAAGACCTTGGGAACTATGGCTACACCTTC
abundance: -; v_gene: TRBV2; d_gene: -; j_gene: TRBJ1-2; CDR3aa: CASSPLVSGGGYTF; CDR3nt: TGTGCCAGCAGTCCCTTAGTTTCGGGGGGAGGCTACACCTTC
abundance: -; v_gene: TRBV6-5; d_gene: -; j_gene: TRBJ1-1; CDR3aa: CASSYEGNTEAFF; CDR3nt: TGTGCCAGCAGTTATGAGGGGAACACTGAAGCTTTCTTT
abundance: -; v_gene: TRBV12-5; d_gene: -; j_gene: TRBJ1-3; CDR3aa: CASGNRESSGNTIYF; CDR3nt: TGTGCTAGTGGCAACCGAGAAAGCTCTGGAAACACCATATATTTT
abundance: -; v_gene: TRBV6-4; d_gene: TRBD1; j_gene: TRBJ2-3; CDR3aa: CASRETGGEDTQYF; CDR3nt: TGTGCCAGCAGAGAGACAGGGGGGGAAGATACGCAGTATTTT
abundance: once; v_gene: TRBV5-1; d_gene: -; j_gene: TRBJ2-7; CDR3aa: CASRARALYEQYF; CDR3nt: TGCGCCAGCAGGGCCCGGGCCCTCTACGAGCAGTACTTC
abundance: -; v_gene: TRBV5-5; d_gene: TRBD1; j_gene: TRBJ1-5; CDR3aa: CASSLTGGSNQPQHF; CDR3nt: TGTGCCAGCAGCTTGACAGGGGGTAGCAATCAGCCCCAGCATTTT
abundance: once; v_gene: TRBV6-1; d_gene: -; j_gene: TRBJ2-3; CDR3aa: CASTTLAPDTQYF; CDR3nt: TGTGCCAGCACCACGCTAGCGCCAGATACGCAGTATTTT
abundance: -; v_gene: TRBV14; d_gene: -; j_gene: TRBJ1-1; CDR3aa: CASSQDWGPLRNTEAFF; CDR3nt: TGTGCCAGCAGCCAAGATTGGGGCCCCCTGCGGAACACTGAAGCTTTCTTT
abundance: -; v_gene: TRBV14; d_gene: -; j_gene: TRBJ2-5; CDR3aa: CASSQVRGTQYF; CDR3nt: TGTGCCAGCAGCCAAGTCCGGGGGACCCAGTACTTC
abundance: -; v_gene: TRBV19; d_gene: -; j_gene: TRBJ2-5; CDR3aa: CASSAKRQETQYF; CDR3nt: TGTGCCAGTAGTGCGAAGAGGCAAGAGACCCAGTACTTC
abundance: -; v_gene: TRBV11-2; d_gene: -; j_gene: TRBJ2-7; CDR3aa: CASSFGRAYEQYF; CDR3nt: TGTGCCAGCAGCTTCGGCAGAGCCTACGAGCAGTACTTC
abundance: -; v_gene: TRBV15; d_gene: -; j_gene: TRBJ2-7; CDR3aa: CATSYHKGEQYF; CDR3nt: TGTGCCACCAGCTACCACAAGGGCGAGCAGTACTTC
abundance: -; v_gene: TRBV4-1; d_gene: -; j_gene: TRBJ2-4; CDR3aa: CASSQEDPKGPTGAKNIQYF; CDR3nt: TGCGCCAGCAGCCAAGAGGACCCGAAAGGACCGACAGGAGCCAAAAACATTCAGTACTTC
abundance: -; v_gene: TRBV5-1; d_gene: -; j_gene: TRBJ1-5; CDR3aa: CASSSDGGDQPQHF; CDR3nt: TGCGCCAGCAGCTCAGATGGGGGCGATCAGCCCCAGCATTTT
abundance: -; v_gene: TRBV7-6; d_gene: -; j_gene: TRBJ2-7; CDR3aa: CASSSQGGGPYYEQYF; CDR3nt: TGTGCCAGCAGCTCCCAAGGCGGGGGCCCTTATTACGAGCAGTACTTC
abundance: -; v_gene: TRBV5-1; d_gene: -; j_gene: TRBJ1-4; CDR3aa: CASSLDRVNEKLFF; CDR3nt: TGCGCCAGCAGCTTGGACAGGGTGAATGAAAAACTGTTTTTT
abundance: -; v_gene: TRBV11-3; d_gene: TRBD1; j_gene: TRBJ1-1; CDR3aa: CASSPGTGSNTEAFF; CDR3nt: TGTGCCAGCAGTCCAGGGACAGGATCGAACACTGAAGCTTTCTTT
abundance: -; v_gene: TRBV5-1; d_gene: TRBD1; j_gene: TRBJ2-2; CDR3aa: CASSFPGGANTGELFF; CDR3nt: TGCGCCAGCAGCTTTCCAGGGGGAGCGAACACCGGGGAGCTGTTTTTT
abundance: once; v_gene: TRBV5-5; d_gene: -; j_gene: TRBJ1-6; CDR3aa: CASSSRTDNSPLHF; CDR3nt: TGTGCCAGCAGCTCTAGGACAGATAATTCACCCCTCCACTTT
abundance: -; v_gene: TRBV28; d_gene: TRBD1; j_gene: TRBJ1-2; CDR3aa: CASTTVGQTGKGYGYTF; CDR3nt: TGTGCCAGCACCACGGTGGGGCAGACAGGGAAAGGCTATGGCTACACCTTC
abundance: -; v_gene: TRBV5-1; d_gene: TRBD1; j_gene: TRBJ2-6; CDR3aa: CASSLGDSANVLTF; CDR3nt: TGCGCCAGCAGCTTGGGGGACAGTGCCAACGTCCTGACTTTC
abundance: -; v_gene: TRBV10-3; d_gene: -; j_gene: TRBJ2-2; CDR3aa: CAISVESGELFF; CDR3nt: TGTGCCATCAGTGTAGAGAGCGGGGAGCTGTTTTTT
abundance: -; v_gene: TRBV7-9; d_gene: -; j_gene: TRBJ2-2; CDR3aa: CASSLVGMTTGELFF; CDR3nt: TGTGCCAGCAGCCTAGTCGGGATGACCACCGGGGAGCTGTTTTTT
abundance: -; v_gene: TRBV7-3; d_gene: -; j_gene: TRBJ2-1; CDR3aa: CASSDLPAGTAYNEQFF; CDR3nt: TGTGCCAGCAGCGACCTACCTGCGGGGACGGCCTACAATGAGCAGTTCTTC
abundance: -; v_gene: TRBV18; d_gene: -; j_gene: TRBJ1-4; CDR3aa: CASSGGLNEKLFF; CDR3nt: TGTGCCAGCTCAGGAGGGCTTAATGAAAAACTGTTTTTT
abundance: -; v_gene: TRBV5-8; d_gene: -; j_gene: TRBJ1-2; CDR3aa: CASSQRGRGLANYGYTF; CDR3nt: TGTGCCAGCAGCCAGAGAGGGAGGGGATTAGCTAACTATGGCTACACCTTC
abundance: -; v_gene: TRBV2; d_gene: -; j_gene: TRBJ1-2; CDR3aa: CASRKTSDGYGYTF; CDR3nt: TGTGCCAGCAGAAAAACTTCGGACGGCTATGGCTACACCTTC
abundance: -; v_gene: TRBV15; d_gene: TRBD2; j_gene: TRBJ2-1; CDR3aa: CATSRELAGGRNEQFF; CDR3nt: TGTGCCACCAGCAGAGAACTAGCGGGAGGGCGTAATGAGCAGTTCTTC
abundance: -; v_gene: TRBV19; d_gene: TRBD1; j_gene: TRBJ1-3; CDR3aa: CASGTGEASGNTIYF; CDR3nt: TGTGCCAGCGGGACAGGGGAGGCCTCTGGAAACACCATATATTTT
abundance: -; v_gene: TRBV11-3; d_gene: -; j_gene: TRBJ2-3; CDR3aa: CASSLGGASDLLQYF; CDR3nt: TGTGCCAGCAGCCTAGGGGGAGCTAGCGATCTATTGCAGTATTTT
abundance: -; v_gene: TRBV18; d_gene: TRBD2; j_gene: TRBJ2-1; CDR3aa: CASSQGLAGGDGNEQFF; CDR3nt: TGTGCCAGCTCACAGGGACTAGCGGGAGGAGACGGCAATGAGCAGTTCTTC
abundance: once; v_gene: TRBV9; d_gene: -; j_gene: TRBJ1-2; CDR3aa: CASSPEWQSLYGYTF; CDR3nt: TGTGCCAGCAGCCCCGAGTGGCAATCCCTCTATGGCTACACCTTC
abundance: -; v_gene: TRBV18; d_gene: -; j_gene: TRBJ2-2; CDR3aa: CASSPITGSNTGELFF; CDR3nt: TGTGCCAGCTCACCAATAACAGGGTCGAACACCGGGGAGCTGTTTTTT
abundance: -; v_gene: TRBV5-4; d_gene: -; j_gene: TRBJ2-5; CDR3aa: CASSPGTRGAETQYF; CDR3nt: TGTGCCAGCAGCCCCGGGACTCGGGGGGCAGAGACCCAGTACTTC
abundance: once; v_gene: TRBV9; d_gene: TRBD2; j_gene: TRBJ2-3; CDR3aa: CASSSGLAGVTDTQYF; CDR3nt: TGTGCCAGCAGCTCCGGACTAGCGGGGGTCACAGATACGCAGTATTTT
abundance: -; v_gene: TRBV2; d_gene: TRBD1; j_gene: TRBJ1-1; CDR3aa: CATGVQLTGAKNTEAFF; CDR3nt: TGTGCCACCGGTGTACAGCTAACAGGGGCAAAGAACACTGAAGCTTTCTTT
abundance: -; v_gene: TRBV9; d_gene: -; j_gene: TRBJ1-3; CDR3aa: CASSVAGRSSGNTIYF; CDR3nt: TGTGCCAGCAGCGTAGCGGGGAGATCCTCTGGAAACACCATATATTTT
abundance: -; v_gene: TRBV7-3; d_gene: -; j_gene: TRBJ1-2; CDR3aa: CASSSGRNYGYTF; CDR3nt: TGTGCCAGCAGCTCAGGCCGGAACTATGGCTACACCTTC
abundance: -; v_gene: TRBV6-5; d_gene: TRBD2; j_gene: TRBJ2-3; CDR3aa: CASSRLAGRADTQYF; CDR3nt: TGTGCCAGCAGCAGACTAGCGGGAAGGGCAGATACGCAGTATTTT
abundance: -; v_gene: TRBV29-1; d_gene: TRBD1; j_gene: TRBJ1-2; CDR3aa: CSVPGGTGWGGYGYTF; CDR3nt: TGCAGCGTCCCCGGCGGGACAGGGTGGGGAGGCTATGGCTACACCTTC
abundance: -; v_gene: TRBV7-9; d_gene: TRBD1; j_gene: TRBJ2-7; CDR3aa: CASSKYGQESYEQYF; CDR3nt: TGTGCCAGCAGCAAATACGGACAGGAAAGCTACGAGCAGTACTTC
abundance: -; v_gene: TRBV5-6; d_gene: -; j_gene: TRBJ1-4; CDR3aa: CASSLGPSFNEKLFF; CDR3nt: TGTGCCAGCAGCTTGGGGCCCAGTTTTAATGAAAAACTGTTTTTT